A selection of T cell receptor beta chains follows, all from one sample in a study of blood T cell repertoires in COVID-19. The repertoire was sequenced with immunoSEQ multiplex PCR; TCRdb's copy has only in-frame clones and lacks some. This sample has about 200,000 clones, with around 89% found just once. Sequenced sample: peripheral blood. The receptors originated from a woman aged 40 to 50 with acute or convalescent COVID-19. Each CDR3 is given with its conserved first and last residue. Each record gives: J gene, clone size, D gene, V gene, CDR3 DNA, CDR3 protein. D genes are given only for firm matches. Some rows have no size entry. The others give once, few or many, or a class for an expanded clone.

TRBJ2-5 - - TRBV5-1 TGCGCCAGCAGCTTGGCCGGCGGAGGAACCCAAGAGACCCAGTACTTC CASSLAGGGTQETQYF
TRBJ2-3 - TRBD2 TRBV11-2 TGTGCCAGCAGCTTAGATAAGACTAGCGGAACAGATACGCAGTATTTT CASSLDKTSGTDTQYF
TRBJ1-1 - TRBD1 TRBV7-9 TGTGCCAGCAGCTTAGACTCAGTTACAGGGGATGGTAGCACTGAAGCTTTCTTT CASSLDSVTGDGSTEAFF
TRBJ1-1 - TRBD1 TRBV19 TGTGCCAGTAGTCCGGACAGGGTTGGTCAAGGAGCTTTCTTT CASSPDRVGQGAFF
TRBJ2-1 once TRBD1 TRBV4-1 TGCGCCAGCAGCCATCCGGGACAGGGGGCGCGTAGTATCTACAATGAGCAGTTCTTC CASSHPGQGARSIYNEQFF
TRBJ1-4 few TRBD1 TRBV19 TGTGCCAGTAGTGACCGGGACAGGGGGCGAGAAAAACTGTTTTTT CASSDRDRGREKLFF
TRBJ2-5 once TRBD2 TRBV4-1 TGCGCCAGCAGTCGGAGCGGGGGGTACAAAGAGACCCAGTACTTC CASSRSGGYKETQYF
TRBJ2-1 - TRBD2 TRBV10-1 TGCGCCAGCAGTGATGGGGCCGGGGGGGCTTTGGGTGAGCAGTTCTTC CASSDGAGGALGEQFF
TRBJ1-5 - - TRBV24-1 TGTGCCACCAGTGGGCGGACAAGCAATCAGCCCCAGCATTTT CATSGRTSNQPQHF
TRBJ1-6 - TRBD1 TRBV5-4 TGTGCCAGCAGCGAAGGACAGGGGGCCAATTCACCCCTCCACTTT CASSEGQGANSPLHF
TRBJ2-1 - - TRBV2 TGTGCCAGCAGATACAGGGATAGCTCCTACAATGAGCAGTTCTTC CASRYRDSSYNEQFF
TRBJ1-2 - - TRBV4-1 TGCGCCAGCAGCCAAGTGCTGATGGCAGGGATTAACTATGGCTACACCTTC CASSQVLMAGINYGYTF
TRBJ1-1 - - TRBV12-3/TRBV12-4 TGTGCCAGCAGGAGGGAGACTGAAGCTTTCTTT CASRRETEAFF
TRBJ1-4 - - TRBV2 TGTGCCAGCAGTGATCAGGGATACGATAATGAAAAACTGTTTTTT CASSDQGYDNEKLFF
TRBJ1-2 - - TRBV13 TGTGCCAGCAGCTCCAACCGGGACTCTAACTATGGCTACACCTTC CASSSNRDSNYGYTF
TRBJ1-4 - - TRBV6-6 TGTGCCAGCAGCGAGGGGACTGGGAATGAAAAACTGTTTTTT CASSEGTGNEKLFF
TRBJ1-4 - - TRBV7-2 TGTGCCAGCAGCTTTGGGAGTCGTTCTAATGAAAAACTGTTTTTT CASSFGSRSNEKLFF
TRBJ1-2 - - TRBV10-1 TGCGCCAGCACCCAAGGGGGGGTTTCCTATGGCTACACCTTC CASTQGGVSYGYTF
TRBJ1-2 - - TRBV3-1/TRBV3-2 TGTGCCAGCAGCCAGAGGTACAGGGTTCTCAATAACTATGGCTACACCTTC CASSQRYRVLNNYGYTF
TRBJ1-5 few TRBD1 TRBV7-3 TGTGCCAGCAGTCAGGACAGGGTGGGACAGCCCCAGCATTTT CASSQDRVGQPQHF
TRBJ2-3 - - TRBV9 TGTGCCAGCAGCGTAGCTCCTGAGAGCACAGATACGCAGTATTTT CASSVAPESTDTQYF
TRBJ1-3 - TRBD1 TRBV18 TGTGCCAGCTCACCACGTGAGAAGCAGGGGGCCAACACCATATATTTT CASSPREKQGANTIYF
TRBJ2-5 - - TRBV5-6 TGTGCCAGCAGCTTGGACACGAGGGAGACCCAGTACTTC CASSLDTRETQYF
TRBJ1-1 - - TRBV18 TGTGCCAGCTCACCAAACGGGGGTCGGGGCGTCCGCACTGAAGCTTTCTTT CASSPNGGRGVRTEAFF
TRBJ1-6 few - TRBV5-1 TGCGCCAGCAGTGGGGAGGCCCCGCAAAATTCACCCCTCCACTTT CASSGEAPQNSPLHF
TRBJ1-5 - - TRBV13 TGTGCCAGCAGCGTAGGGGTAGGCAATCAGCCCCAGCATTTT CASSVGVGNQPQHF
TRBJ1-5 - - TRBV5-1 TGCGCCAGCAGCTTGGGACAAAGCAATCAGCCCCAGCATTTT CASSLGQSNQPQHF
TRBJ2-2 - TRBD1 TRBV9 TGTGCCAGCAGCGAGAGGACCGGGACAGGGAAGAACACCGGGGAGCTGTTTTTT CASSERTGTGKNTGELFF
TRBJ2-1 - TRBD2 TRBV7-7 TGTGCCAGCAGCCCGGGACTAGCGGGGGTCAATGAGCAGTTCTTC CASSPGLAGVNEQFF
TRBJ1-1 few TRBD1 TRBV27 TGTGCCAGCAGTCCGCAAACCGGGACAGGGGTCGCCACTGAAGCTTTCTTT CASSPQTGTGVATEAFF
TRBJ1-2 - TRBD1 TRBV5-3 TGTGCCAGAAGCTGGGATCGAGGGACAGGATACTATGGCTACACCTTC CARSWDRGTGYYGYTF
TRBJ1-2 - - TRBV15 TGTGCCACCAGCAGAGGGGCCGGTCTTGGGGGCTACACCTTC CATSRGAGLGGYTF
TRBJ1-6 - - TRBV6-5 TGTGCCAGCAGTTACTCTCATCCCGGGGGTGGTTCACCCCTCCACTTT CASSYSHPGGGSPLHF
TRBJ1-3 - - TRBV2 TGTGCCAGCAGTGAAAGCGATATTTTAGTAAACACCATATATTTT CASSESDILVNTIYF
TRBJ1-2 - TRBD1 TRBV24-1 TGTGCCACCAGTGACCCAGGGACAGCCGTATCCGGCTACACCTTC CATSDPGTAVSGYTF
TRBJ2-2 - - TRBV5-6 TGTGCCAGCAGCCAAGGGGACACCGGGGAGCTGTTTTTT CASSQGDTGELFF
TRBJ2-3 - TRBD1 TRBV2 TGTGCCAGCAGTGGATTATACAGGGGGCGCGCAGATACGCAGTATTTT CASSGLYRGRADTQYF
TRBJ2-5 - - TRBV7-8 TGTGCCAGCCTCGCGGGGACAGTCCAGGGGGGGACCCAGTACTTC CASLAGTVQGGTQYF
TRBJ1-6 - - TRBV2 TGTGCCAGCGGCCCGCAGGGTGGAACCCTCCACTTT CASGPQGGTLHF
TRBJ2-4 - - TRBV4-1 TGCGCCAGCAGCCAAGAAGGACGGGGGAACATTCAGTACTTC CASSQEGRGNIQYF
TRBJ2-2 - - TRBV9 TGTGCCAGCAGCGTAGTAGGTTCAGGGGCGATGGAGCTGTTTTTT CASSVVGSGAMELFF
TRBJ2-1 - TRBD2 TRBV7-9 TGTGCCAGCAGCTTAGGCGGCGGGGGGGCCTTAAATGAGCAGTTCTTC CASSLGGGGALNEQFF
TRBJ1-2 few TRBD1 TRBV6-5 TGTGCCAGCAGCCCGACAGGGGGCGGAAACTATGGCTACACCTTC CASSPTGGGNYGYTF
TRBJ1-2 - TRBD1 TRBV30 TGTGCCTGGAGTGTCCGCATTTCAGGGGGCGCGGGCTATGGCTACACCTTC CAWSVRISGGAGYGYTF
TRBJ2-3 - - TRBV9 TGTGCCAGCAGCGCCCATCGGGGTGGCACAGATACGCAGTATTTT CASSAHRGGTDTQYF